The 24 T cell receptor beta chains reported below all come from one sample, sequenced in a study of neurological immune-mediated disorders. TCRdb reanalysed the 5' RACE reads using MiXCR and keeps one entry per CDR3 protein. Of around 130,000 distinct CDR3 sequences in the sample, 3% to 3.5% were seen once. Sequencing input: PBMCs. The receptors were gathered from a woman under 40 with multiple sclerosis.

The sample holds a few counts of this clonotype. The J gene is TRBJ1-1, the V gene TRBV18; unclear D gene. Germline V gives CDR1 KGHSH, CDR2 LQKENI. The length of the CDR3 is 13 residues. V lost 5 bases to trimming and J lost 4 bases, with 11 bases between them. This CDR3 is CASSSNRGTEAFF. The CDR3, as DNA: TGTGCCAGCTCATCGAACCGGGGCACTGAAGCTTTCTTT.

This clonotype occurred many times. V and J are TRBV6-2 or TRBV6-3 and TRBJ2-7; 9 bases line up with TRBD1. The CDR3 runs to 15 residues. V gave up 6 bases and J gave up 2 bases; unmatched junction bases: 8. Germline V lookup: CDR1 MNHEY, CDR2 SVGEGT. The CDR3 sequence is CASRLTGQGTYEQYF. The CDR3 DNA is TGTGCCAGCAGGTTAACGGGACAGGGCACCTACGAGCAGTACTTC.

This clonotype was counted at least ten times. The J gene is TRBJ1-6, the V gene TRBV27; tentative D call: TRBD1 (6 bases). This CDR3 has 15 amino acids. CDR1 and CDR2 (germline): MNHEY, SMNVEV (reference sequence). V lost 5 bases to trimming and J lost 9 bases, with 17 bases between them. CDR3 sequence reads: CASSPGAGWSSPLHF. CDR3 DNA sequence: TGTGCCAGCAGTCCGGGGGCGGGGTGGAGTTCACCCCTCCACTTT.

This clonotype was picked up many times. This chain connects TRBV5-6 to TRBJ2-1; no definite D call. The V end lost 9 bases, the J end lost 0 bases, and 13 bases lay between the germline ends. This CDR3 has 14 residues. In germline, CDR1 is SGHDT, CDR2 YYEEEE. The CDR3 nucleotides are TGTGCCAACGAAACAGTCAGCTCCTACAATGAGCAGTTCTTC. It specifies CANETVSSYNEQFF.

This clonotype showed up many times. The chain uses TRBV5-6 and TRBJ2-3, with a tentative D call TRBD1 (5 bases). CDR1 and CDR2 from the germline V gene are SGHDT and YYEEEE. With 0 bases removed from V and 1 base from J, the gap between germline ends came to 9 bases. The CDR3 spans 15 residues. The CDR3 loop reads CASSLGRGRTDTQYF. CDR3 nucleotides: TGTGCCAGCAGCTTGGGTAGGGGCCGCACAGATACGCAGTATTTT.

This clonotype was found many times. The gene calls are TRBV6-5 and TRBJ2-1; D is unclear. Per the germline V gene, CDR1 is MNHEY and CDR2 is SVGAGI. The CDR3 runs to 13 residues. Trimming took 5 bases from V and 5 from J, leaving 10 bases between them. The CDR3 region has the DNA TGTGCCAGCAGTAAAGGGCCCAACAATGAGCAGTTCTTC. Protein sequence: CASSKGPNNEQFF.

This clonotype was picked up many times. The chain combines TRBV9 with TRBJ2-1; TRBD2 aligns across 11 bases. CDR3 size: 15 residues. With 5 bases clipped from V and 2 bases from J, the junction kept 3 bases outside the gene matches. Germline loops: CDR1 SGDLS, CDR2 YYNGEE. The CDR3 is CASSSSGRTYNEQFF. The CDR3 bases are TGTGCCAGCAGTTCTAGCGGGAGGACCTACAATGAGCAGTTCTTC.

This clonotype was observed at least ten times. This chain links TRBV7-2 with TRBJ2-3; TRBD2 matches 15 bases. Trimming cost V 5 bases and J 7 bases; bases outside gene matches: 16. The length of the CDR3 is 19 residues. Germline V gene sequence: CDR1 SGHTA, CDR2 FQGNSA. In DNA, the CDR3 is TGTGCCAGCAGCCCACGACCGGGACTAGCGGGAGGACCGAAGAATACGCAGTATTTT. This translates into CASSPRPGLAGGPKNTQYF. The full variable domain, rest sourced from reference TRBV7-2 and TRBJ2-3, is GAGVSQSPSNKVTEKGKDVELRCDPISGHTALYWYRQSLGQGLEFLIYFQGNSAPDKSGLPSDRFSAERTGGSVSTLTIQRTQQEDSAVYLCASSPRPGLAGGPKNTQYFGPGTRLTVL.

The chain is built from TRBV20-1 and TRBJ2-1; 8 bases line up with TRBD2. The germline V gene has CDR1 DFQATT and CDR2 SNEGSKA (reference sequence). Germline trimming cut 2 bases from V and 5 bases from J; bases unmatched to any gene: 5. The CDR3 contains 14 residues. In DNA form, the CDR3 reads TGCAGTGCTAGAAGCGGGAGTCTGGACAATGAGCAGTTCTTC. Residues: CSARSGSLDNEQFF.

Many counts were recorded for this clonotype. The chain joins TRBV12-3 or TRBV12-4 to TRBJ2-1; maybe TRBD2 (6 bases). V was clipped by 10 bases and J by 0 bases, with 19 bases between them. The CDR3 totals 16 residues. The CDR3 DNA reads TGTGCCACCTCCGACGGCGGGACGAGCTCCTACAATGAGCAGTTCTTC. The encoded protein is CATSDGGTSSYNEQFF.

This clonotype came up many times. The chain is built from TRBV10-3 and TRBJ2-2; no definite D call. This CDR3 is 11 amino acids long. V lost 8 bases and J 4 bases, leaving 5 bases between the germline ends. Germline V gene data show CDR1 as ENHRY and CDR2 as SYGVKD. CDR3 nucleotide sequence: TGTGCCATCTTCAGCACCGGGGAGCTGTTTTTT. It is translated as CAIFSTGELFF.

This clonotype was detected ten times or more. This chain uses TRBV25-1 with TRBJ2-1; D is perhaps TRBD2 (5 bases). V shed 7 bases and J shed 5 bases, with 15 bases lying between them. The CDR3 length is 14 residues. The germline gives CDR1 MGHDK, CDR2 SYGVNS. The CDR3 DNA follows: TGTGCCAGCAATCCGGGATCGCCGCACAATGAGCAGTTCTTC. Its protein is CASNPGSPHNEQFF.

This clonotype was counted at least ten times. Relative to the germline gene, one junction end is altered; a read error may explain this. The CDR3 sequence is CASSLGPGEEKLFF. The CDR3, as DNA: TGTGCCAGCAGTTTAGGACCGGGAGAGGAAAAACTGTTTTTT. This chain connects TRBV7-9 to TRBJ1-4; D ambiguous. CDR3 length equals 14 residues. CDR1 and CDR2 (germline): SEHNR, FQNEAQ (reference sequence).

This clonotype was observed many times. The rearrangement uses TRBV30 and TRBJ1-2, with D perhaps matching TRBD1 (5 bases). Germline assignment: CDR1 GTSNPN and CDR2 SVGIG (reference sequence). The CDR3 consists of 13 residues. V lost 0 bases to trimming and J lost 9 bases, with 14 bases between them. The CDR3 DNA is TGTGCCTGGAGTGTAATCGAGGACACCCGCTACACCTTC. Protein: CAWSVIEDTRYTF.

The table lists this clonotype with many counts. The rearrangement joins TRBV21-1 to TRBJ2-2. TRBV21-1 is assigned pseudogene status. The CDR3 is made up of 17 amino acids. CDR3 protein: CASSAIRRRSSAGELFF. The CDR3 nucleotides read TGTGCCAGCAGCGCCATTCGACGCCGGTCGTCCGCCGGGGAGCTGTTTTTT.

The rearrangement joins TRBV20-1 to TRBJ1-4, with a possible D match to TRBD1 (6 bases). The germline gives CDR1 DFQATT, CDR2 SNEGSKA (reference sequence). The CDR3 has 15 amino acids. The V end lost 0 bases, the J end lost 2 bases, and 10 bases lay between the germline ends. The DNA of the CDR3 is TGCAGTGCTAGAGAAGGGGGGAGGACTAATGAAAAACTGTTTTTT. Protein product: CSAREGGRTNEKLFF.

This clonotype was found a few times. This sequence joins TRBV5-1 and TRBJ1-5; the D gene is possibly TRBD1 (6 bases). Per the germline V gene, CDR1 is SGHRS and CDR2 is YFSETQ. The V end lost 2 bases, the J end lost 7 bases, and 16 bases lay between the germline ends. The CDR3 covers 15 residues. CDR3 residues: CASSFNRDSGQPQHF. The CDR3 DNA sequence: TGCGCCAGCAGCTTTAACAGGGACTCGGGACAGCCCCAGCATTTT.

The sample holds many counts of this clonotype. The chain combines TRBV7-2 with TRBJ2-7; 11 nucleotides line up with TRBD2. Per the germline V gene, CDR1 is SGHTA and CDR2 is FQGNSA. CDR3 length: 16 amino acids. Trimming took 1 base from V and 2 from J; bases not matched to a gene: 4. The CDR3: CASSLETSGDPYEQYF. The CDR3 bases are TGTGCCAGCAGCTTAGAGACTAGCGGGGATCCCTACGAGCAGTACTTC.

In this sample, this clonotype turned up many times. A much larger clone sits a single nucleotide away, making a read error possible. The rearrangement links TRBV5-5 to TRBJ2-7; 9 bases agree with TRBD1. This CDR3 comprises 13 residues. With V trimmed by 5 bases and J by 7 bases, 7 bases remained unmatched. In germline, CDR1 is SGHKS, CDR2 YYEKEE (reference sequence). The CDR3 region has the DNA TGTGCCAGCAGGTCCGGGACAGGGAAAGAGCAGTACTTC. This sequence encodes CASRSGTGKEQYF.

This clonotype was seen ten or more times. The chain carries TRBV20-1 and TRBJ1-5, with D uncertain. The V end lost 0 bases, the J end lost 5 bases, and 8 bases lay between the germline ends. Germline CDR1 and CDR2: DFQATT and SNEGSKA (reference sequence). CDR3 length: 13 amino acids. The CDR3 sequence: CSARDERYQPQHF. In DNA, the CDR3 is TGCAGTGCTAGAGATGAGCGTTATCAGCCCCAGCATTTT.

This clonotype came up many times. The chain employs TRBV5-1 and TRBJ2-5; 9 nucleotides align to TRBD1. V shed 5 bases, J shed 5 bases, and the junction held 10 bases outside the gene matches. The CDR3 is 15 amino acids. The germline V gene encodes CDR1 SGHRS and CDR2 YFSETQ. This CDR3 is CASSWTGATRETQYF. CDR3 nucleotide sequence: TGCGCCAGCAGTTGGACAGGGGCAACTAGGGAGACCCAGTACTTC. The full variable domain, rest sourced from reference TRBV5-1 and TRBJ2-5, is KAGVTQTPRYLIKTRGQQVTLSCSPISGHRSVSWYQQTPGQGLQFLFEYFSETQRNKGNFPGRFSGRQFSNSRSEMNVSTLELGDSALYLCASSWTGATRETQYFGPGTRLLVL.

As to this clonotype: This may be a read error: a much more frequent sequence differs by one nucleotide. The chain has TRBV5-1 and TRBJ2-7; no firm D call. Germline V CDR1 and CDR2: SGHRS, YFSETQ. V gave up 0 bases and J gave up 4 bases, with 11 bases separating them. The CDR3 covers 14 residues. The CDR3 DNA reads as TGCGCCAGCAGCTTGGGAAAGGCCTATTACGAGCAGTACTTC. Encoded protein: CASSLGKAYYEQYF. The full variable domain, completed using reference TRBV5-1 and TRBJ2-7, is KAGVTQTPRYLIKTRGQQVTLSCSPISGHRSVSWYQQTPGQGLQFLFEYFSETQRNKGNFPGRFSGRQFSNSRSEMNVSTLELGDSALYLCASSLGKAYYEQYFGPGTRLTVT.

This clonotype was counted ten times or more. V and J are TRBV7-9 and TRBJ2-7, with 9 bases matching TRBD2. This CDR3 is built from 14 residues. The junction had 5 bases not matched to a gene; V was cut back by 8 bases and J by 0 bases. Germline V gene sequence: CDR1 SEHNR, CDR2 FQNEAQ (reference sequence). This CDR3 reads CASGYSGSSYEQYF. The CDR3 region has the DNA TGTGCCAGCGGATATAGCGGGAGCTCCTACGAGCAGTACTTC.

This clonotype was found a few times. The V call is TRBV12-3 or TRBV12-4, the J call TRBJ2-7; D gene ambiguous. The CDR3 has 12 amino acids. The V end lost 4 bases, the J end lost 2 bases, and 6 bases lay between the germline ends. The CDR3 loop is CASSYSAYEQYF. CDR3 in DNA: TGTGCCAGCAGTTATTCAGCCTACGAGCAGTACTTC.